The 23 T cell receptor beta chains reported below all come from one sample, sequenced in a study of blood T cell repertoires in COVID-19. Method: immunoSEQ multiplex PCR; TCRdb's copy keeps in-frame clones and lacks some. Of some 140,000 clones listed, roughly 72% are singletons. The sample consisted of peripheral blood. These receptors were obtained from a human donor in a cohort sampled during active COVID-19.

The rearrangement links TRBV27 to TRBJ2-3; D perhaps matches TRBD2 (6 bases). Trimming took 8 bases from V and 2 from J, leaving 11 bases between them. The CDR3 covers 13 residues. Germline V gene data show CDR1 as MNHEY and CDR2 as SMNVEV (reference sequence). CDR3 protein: CASGDLHTDTQYF. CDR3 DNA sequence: TGTGCCAGCGGGGACTTGCACACAGATACGCAGTATTTT.

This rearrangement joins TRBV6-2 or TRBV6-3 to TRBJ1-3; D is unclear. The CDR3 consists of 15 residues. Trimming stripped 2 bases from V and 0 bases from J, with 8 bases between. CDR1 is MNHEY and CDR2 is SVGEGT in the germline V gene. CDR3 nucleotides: TGTGCCAGCAGTTACGGGGAGCTCTCTGGAAACACCATATATTTT. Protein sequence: CASSYGELSGNTIYF.

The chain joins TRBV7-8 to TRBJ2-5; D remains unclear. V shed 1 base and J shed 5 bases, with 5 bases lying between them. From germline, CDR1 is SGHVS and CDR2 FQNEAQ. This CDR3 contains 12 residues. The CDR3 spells CASSLGRETQYF. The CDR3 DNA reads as TGTGCCAGCAGCTTAGGCAGGGAGACCCAGTACTTC.

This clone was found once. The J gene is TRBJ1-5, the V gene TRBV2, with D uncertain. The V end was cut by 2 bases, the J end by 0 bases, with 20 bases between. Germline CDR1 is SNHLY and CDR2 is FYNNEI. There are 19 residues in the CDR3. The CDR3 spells CASSEMGPMGIFSNQPQHF. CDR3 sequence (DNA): TGTGCCAGCAGTGAAATGGGCCCCATGGGCATATTTAGCAATCAGCCCCAGCATTTT.

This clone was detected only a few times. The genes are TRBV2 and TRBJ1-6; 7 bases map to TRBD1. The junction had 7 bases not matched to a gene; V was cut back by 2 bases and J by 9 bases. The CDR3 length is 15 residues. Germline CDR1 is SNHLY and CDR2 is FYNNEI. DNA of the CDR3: TGTGCCAGCAGTGAACGGACAGGTGTTGGTTCACCCCTCCACTTT. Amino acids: CASSERTGVGSPLHF. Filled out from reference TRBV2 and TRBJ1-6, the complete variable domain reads EPEVTQTPSHQVTQMGQEVILRCVPISNHLYFYWYRQILGQKVEFLVSFYNNEISEKSEIFDDQFSVERPDGSNFTLKIRSTKLEDSAMYFCASSERTGVGSPLHFGNGTRLTVT.

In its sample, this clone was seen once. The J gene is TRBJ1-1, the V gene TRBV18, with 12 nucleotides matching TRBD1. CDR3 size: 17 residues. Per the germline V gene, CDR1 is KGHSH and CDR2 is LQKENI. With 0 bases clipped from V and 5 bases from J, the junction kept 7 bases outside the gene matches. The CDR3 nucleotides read TGTGCCAGCTCACCACCTACTGGGACAGGGGGCATGACTGAAGCTTTCTTT. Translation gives CASSPPTGTGGMTEAFF.

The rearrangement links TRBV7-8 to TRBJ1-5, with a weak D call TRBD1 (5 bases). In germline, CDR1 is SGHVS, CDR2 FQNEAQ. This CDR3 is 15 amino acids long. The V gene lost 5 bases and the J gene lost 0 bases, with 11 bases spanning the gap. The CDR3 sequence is CASSAQGYSNQPQHF. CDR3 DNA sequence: TGTGCCAGCAGCGCTCAGGGATATAGCAATCAGCCCCAGCATTTT.

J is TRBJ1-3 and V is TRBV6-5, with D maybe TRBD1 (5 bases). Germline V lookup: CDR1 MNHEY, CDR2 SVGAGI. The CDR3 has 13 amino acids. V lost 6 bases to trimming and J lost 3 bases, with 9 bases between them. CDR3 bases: TGTGCCAGCAGGGGGGGTTATGGAAACACCATATATTTT. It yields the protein CASRGGYGNTIYF.

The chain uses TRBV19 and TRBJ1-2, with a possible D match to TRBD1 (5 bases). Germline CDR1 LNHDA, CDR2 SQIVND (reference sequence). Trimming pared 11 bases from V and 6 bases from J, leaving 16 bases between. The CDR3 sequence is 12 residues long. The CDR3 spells CAGRGSVDGYTF. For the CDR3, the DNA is TGTGCCGGGCGGGGGTCGGTCGATGGCTACACCTTC.

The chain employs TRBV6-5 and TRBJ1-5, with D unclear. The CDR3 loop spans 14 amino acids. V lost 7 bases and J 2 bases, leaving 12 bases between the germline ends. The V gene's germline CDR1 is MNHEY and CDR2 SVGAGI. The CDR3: CASILSGGNQPQHF. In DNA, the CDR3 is TGTGCCAGCATTCTCAGCGGGGGCAATCAGCCCCAGCATTTT.

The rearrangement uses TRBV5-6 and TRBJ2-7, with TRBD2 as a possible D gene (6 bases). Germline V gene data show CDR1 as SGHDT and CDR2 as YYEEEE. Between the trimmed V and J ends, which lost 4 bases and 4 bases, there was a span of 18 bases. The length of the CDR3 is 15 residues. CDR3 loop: CASSIYGRGRYEQYF. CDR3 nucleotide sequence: TGTGCCAGCAGCATATACGGGCGGGGAAGGTACGAGCAGTACTTC.

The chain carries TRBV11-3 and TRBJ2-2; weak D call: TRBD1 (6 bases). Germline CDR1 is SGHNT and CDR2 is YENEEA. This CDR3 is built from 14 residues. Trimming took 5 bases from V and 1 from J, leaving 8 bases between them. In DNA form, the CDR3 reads TGTGCCAGCAGCGTACAGGGGAACACCGGGGAGCTGTTTTTT. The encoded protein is CASSVQGNTGELFF. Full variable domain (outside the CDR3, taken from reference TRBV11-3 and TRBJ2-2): EAGVVQSPRYKIIEKKQPVAFWCNPISGHNTLYWYLQNLGQGPELLIRYENEEAVDDSQLPKDRFSAERLKGVDSTLKIQPAELGDSAVYLCASSVQGNTGELFFGEGSRLTVL.

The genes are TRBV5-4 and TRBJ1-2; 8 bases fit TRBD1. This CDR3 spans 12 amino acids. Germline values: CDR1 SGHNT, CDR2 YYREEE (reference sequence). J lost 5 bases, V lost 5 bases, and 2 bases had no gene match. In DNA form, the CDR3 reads TGTGCCAGCAGGAACAGGGGGTATGGCTACACCTTC. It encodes CASRNRGYGYTF.

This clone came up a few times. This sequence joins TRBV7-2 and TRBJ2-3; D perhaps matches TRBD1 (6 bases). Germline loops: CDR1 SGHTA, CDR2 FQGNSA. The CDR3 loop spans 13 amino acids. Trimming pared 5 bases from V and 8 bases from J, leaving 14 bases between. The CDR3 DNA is TGTGCCAGCAGCACGGACAGTCGGGGTACGCAGTATTTT. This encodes CASSTDSRGTQYF. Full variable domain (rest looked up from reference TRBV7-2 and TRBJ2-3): GAGVSQSPSNKVTEKGKDVELRCDPISGHTALYWYRQSLGQGLEFLIYFQGNSAPDKSGLPSDRFSAERTGGSVSTLTIQRTQQEDSAVYLCASSTDSRGTQYFGPGTRLTVL.

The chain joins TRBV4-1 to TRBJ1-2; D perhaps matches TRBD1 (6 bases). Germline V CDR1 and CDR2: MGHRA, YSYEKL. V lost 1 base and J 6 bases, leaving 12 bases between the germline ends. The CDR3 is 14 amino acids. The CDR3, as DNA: TGCGCCAGCAGCCAAGCTGGGGCAGGGGATGGCTACACCTTC. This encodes CASSQAGAGDGYTF.

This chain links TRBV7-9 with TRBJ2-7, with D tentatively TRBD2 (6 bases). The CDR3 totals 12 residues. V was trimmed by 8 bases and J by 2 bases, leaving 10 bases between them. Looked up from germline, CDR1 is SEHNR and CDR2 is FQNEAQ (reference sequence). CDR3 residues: CASVEGPYEQYF. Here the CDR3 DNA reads TGTGCCAGCGTGGAGGGCCCCTACGAGCAGTACTTC. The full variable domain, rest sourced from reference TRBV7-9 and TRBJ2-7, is DTGVSQNPRHKITKRGQNVTFRCDPISEHNRLYWYRQTLGQGPEFLTYFQNEAQLEKSRLLSDRFSAERPKGSFSTLEIQRTEQGDSAMYLCASVEGPYEQYFGPGTRLTVT.

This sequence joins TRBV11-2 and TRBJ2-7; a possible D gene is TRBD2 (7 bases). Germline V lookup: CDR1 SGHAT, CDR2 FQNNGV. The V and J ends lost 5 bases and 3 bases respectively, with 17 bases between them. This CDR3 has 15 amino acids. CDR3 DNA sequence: TGTGCCAGCAGCGCCGTTCGGGGGGCCTTCTACGAGCAGTACTTC. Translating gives CASSAVRGAFYEQYF. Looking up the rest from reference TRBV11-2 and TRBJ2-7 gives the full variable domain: EAGVAQSPRYKIIEKRQSVAFWCNPISGHATLYWYQQILGQGPKLLIQFQNNGVVDDSQLPKDRFSAERLKGVDSTLKIQPAKLEDSAVYLCASSAVRGAFYEQYFGPGTRLTVT.

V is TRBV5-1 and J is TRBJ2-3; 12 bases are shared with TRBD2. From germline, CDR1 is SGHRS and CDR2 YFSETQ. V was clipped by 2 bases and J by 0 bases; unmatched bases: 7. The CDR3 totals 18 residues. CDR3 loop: CASSFGLAGTSSTDTQYF. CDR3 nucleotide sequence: TGCGCCAGCAGCTTCGGACTAGCGGGGACCTCTAGCACAGATACGCAGTATTTT. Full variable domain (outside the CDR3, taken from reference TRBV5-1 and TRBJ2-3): KAGVTQTPRYLIKTRGQQVTLSCSPISGHRSVSWYQQTPGQGLQFLFEYFSETQRNKGNFPGRFSGRQFSNSRSEMNVSTLELGDSALYLCASSFGLAGTSSTDTQYFGPGTRLTVL.

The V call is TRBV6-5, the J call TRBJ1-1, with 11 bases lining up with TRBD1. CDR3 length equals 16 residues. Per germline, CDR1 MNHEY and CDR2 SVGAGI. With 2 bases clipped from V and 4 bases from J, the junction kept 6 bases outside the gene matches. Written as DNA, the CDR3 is TGTGCCAGCAGTTACGGATTTGGGACAGGGGGCACTGAAGCTTTCTTT. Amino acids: CASSYGFGTGGTEAFF.

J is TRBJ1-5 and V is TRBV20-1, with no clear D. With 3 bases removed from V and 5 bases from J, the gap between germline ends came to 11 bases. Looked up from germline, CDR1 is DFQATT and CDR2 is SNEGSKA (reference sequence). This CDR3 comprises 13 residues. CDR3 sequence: CSASSGGDQPQHF. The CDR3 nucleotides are TGCAGTGCTAGTTCTGGCGGGGATCAGCCCCAGCATTTT.

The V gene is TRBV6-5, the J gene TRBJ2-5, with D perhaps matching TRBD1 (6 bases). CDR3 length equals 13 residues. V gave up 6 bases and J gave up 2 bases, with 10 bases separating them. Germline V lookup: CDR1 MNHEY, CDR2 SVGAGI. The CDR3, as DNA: TGTGCCAGCAGCCCCGACAGGCAAGAGACCCAGTACTTC. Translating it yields CASSPDRQETQYF.

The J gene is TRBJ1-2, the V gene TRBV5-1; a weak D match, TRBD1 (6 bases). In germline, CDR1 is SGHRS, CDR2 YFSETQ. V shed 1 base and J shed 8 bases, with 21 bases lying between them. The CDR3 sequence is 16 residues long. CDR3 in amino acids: CASSLQGRTDRNGYTF. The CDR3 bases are TGCGCCAGCAGCTTGCAGGGGCGGACCGATAGGAACGGCTACACCTTC.

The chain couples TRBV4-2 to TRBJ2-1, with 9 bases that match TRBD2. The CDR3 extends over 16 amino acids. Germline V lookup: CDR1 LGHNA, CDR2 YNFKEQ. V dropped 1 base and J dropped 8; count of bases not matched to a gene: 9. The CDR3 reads CASSQGRGGGAYEQFF. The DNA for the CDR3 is TGTGCCAGCAGCCAAGGAAGGGGCGGGGGGGCCTATGAGCAGTTCTTC.